Each of the 5 T cell receptor beta chains below was sequenced from the same sample in a study of Ad26.COV2.S vaccination and SARS-CoV-2 variants. Libraries were prepared by immunoSEQ multiplex PCR; TCRdb keeps only in-frame clonotypes and omits some of them. Of roughly 500,000 clones listed, around 90% are singletons. Treatment of the sample: around 19 received Ad26.COV2.S at low or high dose, single or two shots; several received placebo; per-sample allocation not given. Samples came from day 63 after the first vaccine or placebo injection. The sequences come from peripheral blood, collected in a trial of Ad26.COV2.S vaccine versus placebo. These receptors all come from a person aged 18 to 65 who received the Ad26.COV2.S COVID-19 vaccine or a placebo.

The chain couples TRBV18 to TRBJ2-2; 8 positions match TRBD1. Germline V gives CDR1 KGHSH, CDR2 LQKENI. Germline trimming cut 6 bases from V and 3 bases from J; bases unmatched to any gene: 9. CDR3 size: 16 residues. The CDR3 loop reads CASSRRQGADTGELFF. As DNA, the CDR3 is TGTGCCAGCTCGCGACGGCAGGGGGCGGACACCGGGGAGCTGTTTTTT.

The sample holds one count of this clone. V is TRBV21-1 and J is TRBJ1-1. TRBV21-1 has pseudogene status. The CDR3 sequence is 15 residues long. CDR3 sequence (DNA): TGTGCCAGCCGGTTCTGGGGTCGGGAGAACACTGAAGCTTTCTTT. It translates to CASRFWGRENTEAFF.

This clone is a singleton in its sample. This CDR3 is CASSRGGSEQYF. The CDR3 nucleotides are TGTGCCAGCTCACGAGGAGGCTCCGAGCAGTACTTC. The chain recombines TRBV18 with TRBJ2-7; the D gene is possibly TRBD2 (5 bases). Germline V gives CDR1 KGHSH, CDR2 LQKENI. The CDR3 covers 12 residues. The V gene lost 4 bases and the J gene lost 6 bases, with 10 bases spanning the gap. The full variable domain, completed using reference TRBV18 and TRBJ2-7, is NAGVMQNPRHLVRRRGQEARLRCSPMKGHSHVYWYRQLPEEGLKFMVYLQKENIIDESGMPKERFSAEFPKEGPSILRIQQVVRGDSAAYFCASSRGGSEQYFGPGTRLTVT.

The chain couples TRBV7-2 to TRBJ2-1; 11 nucleotides agree with TRBD2. The V gene's germline CDR1 is SGHTA and CDR2 FQGNSA. The CDR3 runs 18 residues. Losses at the gene ends were 1 base for V and 5 bases for J; bases not matched to a gene: 10. Here the CDR3 DNA reads TGTGCCAGCAGCTTAGTTAAGGCTAGCGGGAGGCCCAACAATGAGCAGTTCTTC. Amino acids: CASSLVKASGRPNNEQFF.

The chain joins TRBV9 to TRBJ1-6; weak D call: TRBD1 (5 bases). V lost 0 bases to trimming and J lost 9 bases, with 16 bases between them. The germline CDR1 and CDR2 sequences are SGDLS and YYNGEE. This CDR3 is built from 16 residues. The chain's CDR3 is CASSVASGTSASPLHF. CDR3 bases: TGTGCCAGCAGCGTAGCCTCCGGGACTTCAGCTTCACCCCTCCACTTT.